The 20 T cell receptor beta chains presented below share a single source sample, sequenced in a study of blood T cell repertoires in COVID-19. The assay was immunoSEQ multiplex PCR, and TCRdb's table has in-frame clones only and misses some. The sample holds over 85,000 clones, roughly 92% seen once. Sequencing was done on a sample of peripheral blood. The source is a woman between 45 and 65 years old with COVID-19, enrolled during active disease.

V and J are TRBV5-5 and TRBJ1-5, with 7 bases lining up with TRBD1. CDR1 SGHKS and CDR2 YYEKEE come from the germline V gene (reference sequence). J lost 9 bases, V lost 0 bases, and 6 bases had no gene match. The CDR3 runs to 14 residues. CDR3 sequence: CASSLGQGSWPQHF. DNA for the CDR3: TGTGCCAGCAGCTTGGGACAGGGAAGTTGGCCCCAGCATTTT.

This clone was detected once. The chain links TRBV11-2 to TRBJ1-5; no reliable D call. Germline-derived CDR1 and CDR2 are SGHAT and FQNNGV. Trimming cost V 1 base and J 9 bases, with 16 bases left between them. The CDR3 runs to 15 residues. DNA for the CDR3: TGTGCCAGCAGCTTAGGTCGGGCGGGTAGTTGGCCCCAGCATTTT. Translating gives CASSLGRAGSWPQHF.

The gene calls are TRBV19 and TRBJ1-2, with D unclear. V was shortened by 1 base and J by 2 bases, with 11 bases between the two germline ends. Germline CDR1 reads LNHDA; CDR2 reads SQIVND (reference sequence). The CDR3 totals 15 residues. CDR3 coding DNA: TGTGCCAGTAGTATAGGGACTACAATAAACTATGGCTACACCTTC. This translates into CASSIGTTINYGYTF. Based on the CDR3 plus reference TRBV19 and TRBJ1-2, the full variable domain is DGGITQSPKYLFRKEGQNVTLSCEQNLNHDAMYWYRQDPGQGLRLIYYSQIVNDFQKGDIAEGYSVSREKKESFPLTVTSAQKNPTAFYLCASSIGTTINYGYTFGSGTRLTVV.

The chain joins TRBV18 to TRBJ2-2; D perhaps matches TRBD1 (6 bases). Germline V gene lookup returns CDR1 KGHSH and CDR2 LQKENI. The CDR3 is made up of 15 amino acids. The V and J ends lost 3 bases and 5 bases respectively, with 13 bases between them. The CDR3 DNA is TGTGCCAGCTCACCGCAACAGGGCGGGACCGGGGAGCTGTTTTTT. It encodes CASSPQQGGTGELFF.

In this sample, this clone turned up once. The V gene is TRBV11-3, the J gene TRBJ2-2; TRBD1 aligns across 7 bases. After removal of 5 bases from V and 7 bases from J, the junction contained 7 bases not matched to a gene. Per the germline V gene, CDR1 is SGHNT and CDR2 is YENEEA. The CDR3 covers 14 residues. CDR3 region: CASSQTGMDGELFF. CDR3 bases: TGTGCCAGCAGCCAGACAGGGATGGACGGGGAGCTGTTTTTT.

The gene calls are TRBV30 and TRBJ1-1; possibly TRBD1 for D (6 bases). CDR1 is GTSNPN and CDR2 is SVGIG in the germline V gene (reference sequence). This CDR3 has 13 residues. Trimming removed 0 bases from V and 3 bases from J, with 8 bases in between. CDR3 amino acids: CAWSVSGDTEAFF. As DNA, the CDR3 is TGTGCCTGGAGTGTATCAGGGGACACTGAAGCTTTCTTT.

The gene calls are TRBV28 and TRBJ1-5; no clear D. CDR3 length: 15 amino acids. With 4 bases removed from V and 0 bases from J, the gap between germline ends came to 10 bases. Germline V gene lookup returns CDR1 MDHEN and CDR2 SYDVKM. The CDR3 is CASSSQVDSNQPQHF. CDR3 DNA sequence: TGTGCCAGCAGTTCCCAGGTGGATAGCAATCAGCCCCAGCATTTT.

This clone was detected once. This sequence joins TRBV5-1 and TRBJ1-3, with 8 bases fitting TRBD1. This CDR3 has 15 residues. V dropped 5 bases and J dropped 0; count of bases not matched to a gene: 4. Germline CDR1 SGHRS, CDR2 YFSETQ. CDR3 sequence (DNA): TGCGCCAGCAGAACAGGGGGGTTCTCTGGAAACACCATATATTTT. It yields the protein CASRTGGFSGNTIYF.

This chain links TRBV5-1 with TRBJ2-7; 11 nucleotides match TRBD1. Looked up from germline, CDR1 is SGHRS and CDR2 is YFSETQ. The CDR3 runs to 15 residues. The V and J ends lost 1 base and 5 bases, in that order; junction bases with no gene match: 5. CDR3 nucleotide sequence: TGCGCCAGCAGCTTGTGGACAGGGGGCATGAACGAGCAGTACTTC. It yields the protein CASSLWTGGMNEQYF. Supplemented by reference TRBV5-1 and TRBJ2-7, the full variable domain reads KAGVTQTPRYLIKTRGQQVTLSCSPISGHRSVSWYQQTPGQGLQFLFEYFSETQRNKGNFPGRFSGRQFSNSRSEMNVSTLELGDSALYLCASSLWTGGMNEQYFGPGTRLTVT.

The chain has TRBV19 and TRBJ2-3; 7 bases line up with TRBD2. The V and J ends lost 0 bases and 2 bases, in that order; junction bases with no gene match: 2. Per the germline V gene, CDR1 is LNHDA and CDR2 is SQIVND (reference sequence). CDR3 length: 15 amino acids. CDR3 nucleotides: TGTGCCAGTAGTATAGAGGGGAGGGTCACAGATACGCAGTATTTT. Translating gives CASSIEGRVTDTQYF.

The V gene is TRBV11-3, the J gene TRBJ1-2; a weak D match, TRBD1 (5 bases). V lost 2 bases and J lost 2, with 15 bases in between. CDR1 and CDR2 from the germline V gene are SGHNT and YENEEA. The length of the CDR3 is 16 residues. The CDR3: CASSLRQGDLNYGYTF. CDR3 in DNA: TGTGCCAGCAGCTTAAGGCAGGGCGACCTAAACTATGGCTACACCTTC.

A single count supports this clone. The chain is built from TRBV28 and TRBJ1-2; a weak D match, TRBD1 (6 bases). Germline-derived CDR1 and CDR2 are MDHEN and SYDVKM. The length of the CDR3 is 13 residues. V was clipped by 5 bases and J by 5 bases, with 12 bases between them. The CDR3 sequence: CASSPGTRYGYTF. CDR3 sequence (DNA): TGTGCCAGCAGTCCTGGGACACGATATGGCTACACCTTC.

The chain is built from TRBV6-2 or TRBV6-3 and TRBJ2-5; D might be TRBD1 (6 bases). Deletions cut 5 bases from V and 3 bases from J, with 10 bases between. CDR1 is MNHEY, CDR2 SVGEGT, per germline. The CDR3 extends over 13 amino acids. In DNA, the CDR3 is TGTGCCAGCAGTCAGTGGACAGAAGAGACCCAGTACTTC. It specifies CASSQWTEETQYF.

This clone has just a few counts. The chain joins TRBV7-6 to TRBJ1-1; the D is unclear. V shed 1 base and J shed 1 base, with 10 bases lying between them. Per the germline V gene, CDR1 is SGHVS and CDR2 is FNYEAQ. This CDR3 is built from 15 residues. CDR3 in amino acids: CASSLGLAKNTEAFF. CDR3 nucleotide sequence: TGTGCCAGCAGCTTAGGCTTGGCCAAGAACACTGAAGCTTTCTTT.

The chain employs TRBV6-4 and TRBJ2-5; 8 nucleotides agree with TRBD2. Germline V gene sequence: CDR1 MRHNA, CDR2 SNTAGT. Unmatched junction bases numbered 19, after V lost 8 bases and J lost 5 bases. The CDR3 length is 17 residues. CDR3 protein: CASQSASGSLWGETQYF. In nucleotides, the CDR3 is TGTGCCAGCCAATCGGCTAGCGGGTCACTTTGGGGGGAGACCCAGTACTTC.

The J gene is TRBJ2-1, the V gene TRBV6-5; 9 bases agree with TRBD2. The length of the CDR3 is 15 residues. Unmatched junction bases numbered 4, after V lost 4 bases and J lost 3 bases. Germline CDR1 and CDR2: MNHEY and SVGAGI. CDR3 DNA: TGTGCCAGCAGTTTAGCGGGGGCCAGCTACAATGAGCAGTTCTTC. Translated: CASSLAGASYNEQFF.

The chain employs TRBV11-2 and TRBJ2-2, with D hard to call. CDR3 length equals 14 residues. CDR1 is SGHAT and CDR2 is FQNNGV in the germline V gene. Trimming shortened V by 6 bases and J by 0 bases, and 8 bases separated the two germline ends. The CDR3, as DNA: TGTGCCAGCAGGGGCGTCGCGAACACCGGGGAGCTGTTTTTT. Protein sequence: CASRGVANTGELFF.

The chain recombines TRBV28 with TRBJ1-1; 11 bases match TRBD1. This CDR3 region has 18 residues. Looked up from germline, CDR1 is MDHEN and CDR2 is SYDVKM. With 2 bases clipped from V and 3 bases from J, the junction kept 11 bases outside the gene matches. CDR3 in DNA: TGTGCCAGCAGTTTACTCGGGACAGGGGGTCGATGGGACACTGAAGCTTTCTTT. It yields the protein CASSLLGTGGRWDTEAFF.

The CDR3 protein is CASSEAERGGYEQYV. The CDR3 DNA reads as TGTGCCAGCAGTGAAGCGGAACGGGGGGGATACGAGCAGTACGTC. The chain combines TRBV6-1 with TRBJ2-7; 8 bases match TRBD2. The trim removed 0 bases at V and 4 bases at J, leaving 5 bases unmatched. CDR1 and CDR2 from the germline V gene are MNHNS and SASEGT. The CDR3 is made up of 15 amino acids.

The chain carries TRBV6-5 and TRBJ1-4, with 8 bases lining up with TRBD1. The ends lost 7 bases at V and 8 bases at J; junction bases unmatched: 12. The CDR3 loop spans 15 amino acids. Per the germline V gene, CDR1 is MNHEY and CDR2 is SVGAGI. CDR3: CASKSPDRVGEKLFF. CDR3 nucleotides: TGTGCCAGCAAATCCCCGGACAGGGTCGGCGAAAAACTGTTTTTT.